The source of this T cell receptor beta chain is a study of blood T cell repertoires in COVID-19. V lost 8 bases and J 9 bases, leaving 11 bases between the germline ends. Germline V gene lookup returns CDR1 MNHEY and CDR2 SMNVEV (reference sequence). This CDR3 comprises 10 residues. Original methodology: From reference gene primer amplification, estimates of nucleated cell counts were derived. Generated by immunoSEQ multiplex PCR, the TCRdb table keeps only in-frame clones and is missing some. The V and J calls and the clone size are those of that table, but D and trimming were determined from the DNA. Of 30,000 to 40,000 clones in the sample, roughly 86% are singletons; the top ten hold about 38%.

This TCR was recovered from a man older than 75 with active or convalescent COVID-19. V gene TRBV27 combines with J gene TRBJ2-7; no definite D call. The sample was peripheral blood. CDR3: CASLTGLQYF. The CDR3 DNA sequence: TGTGCCAGCTTAACGGGTCTGCAGTACTTC.